The present T cell receptor beta chain was sequenced within a study of T-cell reconstitution after alpha-beta-depleted transplantation in children. Whole-study results and caveats: At the one-year point after transplant, T-cell counts and TCRbeta diversity were found to come mostly from T cells that had been newly produced.

It was with unique molecular identifiers that the TCRbeta library was prepared. In TCRdb, the PCR reads were re-called with MiXCR into one record per CDR3 protein. Of about 440,000 distinct CDR3 sequences in the sample, 43% are singletons; the top ten hold 25% to 30%. The V segment lost 4 bases and the J segment 5 bases; nucleotides outside the gene matches: 10. The V gene's germline CDR1 is SGHVS and CDR2 FQNEAQ. The CDR3 loop spans 15 amino acids. Concerning this clonotype itself: The antigen is not known.

The chain carries TRBV7-8 and TRBJ2-5, with 7 bases lining up with TRBD1. The material was PBMCs, obtained before TCRalphabeta/CD19-depleted stem cell transplant. This TCR came from a girl under 10 years old with aplastic anemia, due to receive a stem cell transplant. Written as DNA, the CDR3 is TGTGCCAGCAGCTCTGACAGGGTGGTTGCGGAGACCCAGTACTTC. This gives the protein CASSSDRVVAETQYF.